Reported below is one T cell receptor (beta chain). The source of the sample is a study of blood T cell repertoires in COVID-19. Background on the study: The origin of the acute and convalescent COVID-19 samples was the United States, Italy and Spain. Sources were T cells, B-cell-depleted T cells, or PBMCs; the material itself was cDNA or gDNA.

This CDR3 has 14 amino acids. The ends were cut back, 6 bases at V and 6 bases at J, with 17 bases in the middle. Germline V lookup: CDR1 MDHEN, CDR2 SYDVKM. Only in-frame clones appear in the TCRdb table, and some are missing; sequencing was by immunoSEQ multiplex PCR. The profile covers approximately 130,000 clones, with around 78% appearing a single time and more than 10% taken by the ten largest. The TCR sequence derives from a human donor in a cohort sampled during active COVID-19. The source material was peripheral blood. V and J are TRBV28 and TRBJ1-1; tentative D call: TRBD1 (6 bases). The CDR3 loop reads CASSPLRDTPEAFF. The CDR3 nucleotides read TGTGCCAGCAGCCCCCTCCGGGACACCCCTGAAGCTTTCTTT.